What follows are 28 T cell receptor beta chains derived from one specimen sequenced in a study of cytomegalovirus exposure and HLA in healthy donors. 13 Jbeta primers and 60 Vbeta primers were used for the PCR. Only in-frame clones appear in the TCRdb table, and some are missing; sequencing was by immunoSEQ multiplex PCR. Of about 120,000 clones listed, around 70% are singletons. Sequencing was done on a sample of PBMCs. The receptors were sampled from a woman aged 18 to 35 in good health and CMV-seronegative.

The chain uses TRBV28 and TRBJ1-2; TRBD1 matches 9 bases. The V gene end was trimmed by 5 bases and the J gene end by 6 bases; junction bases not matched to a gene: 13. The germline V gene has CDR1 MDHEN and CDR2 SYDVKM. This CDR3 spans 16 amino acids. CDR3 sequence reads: CASSARDRDTINGYTF. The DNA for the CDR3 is TGTGCCAGCAGTGCCCGGGACAGGGATACTATTAATGGCTACACCTTC.

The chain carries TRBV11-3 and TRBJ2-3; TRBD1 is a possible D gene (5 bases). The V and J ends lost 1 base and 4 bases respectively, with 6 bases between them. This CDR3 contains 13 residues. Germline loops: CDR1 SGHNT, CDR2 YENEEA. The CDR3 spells CASSLAGSDTQYF. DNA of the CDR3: TGTGCCAGCAGCTTAGCAGGGTCAGATACGCAGTATTTT.

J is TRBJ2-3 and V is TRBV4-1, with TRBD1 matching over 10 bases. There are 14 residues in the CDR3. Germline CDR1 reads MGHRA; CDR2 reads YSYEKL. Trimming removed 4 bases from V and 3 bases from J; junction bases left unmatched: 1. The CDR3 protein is CASSLDRGTDTQYF. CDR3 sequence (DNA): TGCGCCAGCAGCCTGGACAGGGGGACAGATACGCAGTATTTT.

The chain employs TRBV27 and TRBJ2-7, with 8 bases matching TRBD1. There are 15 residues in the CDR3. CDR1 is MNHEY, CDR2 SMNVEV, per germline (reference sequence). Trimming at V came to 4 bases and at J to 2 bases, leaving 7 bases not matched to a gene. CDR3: CASSSGGTGPYEQYF. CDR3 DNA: TGTGCCAGCAGTTCGGGCGGGACAGGCCCCTACGAGCAGTACTTC.

The CDR3 DNA is TGTGCCAGCTTTGCCGGGACAGGATACACTGAAGCTTTCTTT. Translation gives CASFAGTGYTEAFF. The chain employs TRBV6-5 and TRBJ1-1; TRBD1 matches at 8 bases. The junction had 8 bases not matched to a gene; V was cut back by 8 bases and J by 3 bases. The germline V gene encodes CDR1 MNHEY and CDR2 SVGAGI. This CDR3 region has 14 residues.

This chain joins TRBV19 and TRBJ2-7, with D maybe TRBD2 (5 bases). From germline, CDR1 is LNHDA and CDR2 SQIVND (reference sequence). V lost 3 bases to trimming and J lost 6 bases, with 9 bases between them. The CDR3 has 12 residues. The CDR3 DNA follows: TGTGCCAGTAGTATCCAGGCGGGCGAGCAGTACTTC. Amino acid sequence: CASSIQAGEQYF.

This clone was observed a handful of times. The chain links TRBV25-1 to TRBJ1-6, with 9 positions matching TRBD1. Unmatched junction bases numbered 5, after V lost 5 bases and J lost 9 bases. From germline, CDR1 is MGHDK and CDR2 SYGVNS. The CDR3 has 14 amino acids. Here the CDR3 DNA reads TGTGCCAGCAGTACAGGGGGCGAGGGTTCACCCCTCCACTTT. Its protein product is CASSTGGEGSPLHF. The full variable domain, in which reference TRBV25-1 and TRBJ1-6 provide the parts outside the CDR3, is EADIYQTPRYLVIGTGKKITLECSQTMGHDKMYWYQQDPGMELHLIHYSYGVNSTEKGDLSSESTVSRIRTEHFPLTLESARPSHTSQYLCASSTGGEGSPLHFGNGTRLTVT.

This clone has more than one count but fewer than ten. CDR3 in DNA: TGTGCCAGCAGCTTCGGGGGGTTACACGCTGAAGCTTTCTTT. Amino acids: CASSFGGLHAEAFF. The chain combines TRBV4-2 with TRBJ1-1; D is possibly TRBD1 (5 bases). Germline CDR1 reads LGHNA; CDR2 reads YNFKEQ. Deletions cut 5 bases from V and 6 bases from J, with 16 bases between. The CDR3 totals 14 residues.

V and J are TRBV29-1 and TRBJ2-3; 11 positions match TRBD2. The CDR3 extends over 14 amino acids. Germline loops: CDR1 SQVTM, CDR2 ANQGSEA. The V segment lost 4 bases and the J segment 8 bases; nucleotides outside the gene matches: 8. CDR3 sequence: CSVVLAGALPTQYF. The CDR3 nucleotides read TGCAGCGTTGTACTAGCGGGGGCACTCCCTACGCAGTATTTT.

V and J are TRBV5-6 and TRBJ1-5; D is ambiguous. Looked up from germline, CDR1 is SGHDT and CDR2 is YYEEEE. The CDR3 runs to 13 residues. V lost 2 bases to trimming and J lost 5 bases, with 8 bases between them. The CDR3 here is CASSLPGDQPQHF. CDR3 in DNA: TGTGCCAGCAGCTTACCCGGTGATCAGCCCCAGCATTTT.

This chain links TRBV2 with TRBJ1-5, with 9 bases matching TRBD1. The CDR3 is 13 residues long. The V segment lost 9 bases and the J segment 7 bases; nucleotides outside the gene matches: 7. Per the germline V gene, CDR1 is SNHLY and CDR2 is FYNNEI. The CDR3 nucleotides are TGTGCCAGTACAGGGGGCGCTTTCCAGCCCCAGCATTTT. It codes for CASTGGAFQPQHF.

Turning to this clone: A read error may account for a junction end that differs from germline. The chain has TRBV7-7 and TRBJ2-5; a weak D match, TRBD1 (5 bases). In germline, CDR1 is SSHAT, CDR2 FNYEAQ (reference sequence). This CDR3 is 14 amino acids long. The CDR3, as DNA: TGTGCTAGCAGCTTAGGTTCAGGGCAAGAGACCCAGTACTTC. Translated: CASSLGSGQETQYF.

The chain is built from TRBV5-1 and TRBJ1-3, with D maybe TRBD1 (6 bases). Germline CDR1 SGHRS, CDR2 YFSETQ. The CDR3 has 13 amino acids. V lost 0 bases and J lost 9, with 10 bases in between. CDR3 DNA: TGCGCCAGCAGCTTGGAGGGGGACGCCACCATATATTTT. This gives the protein CASSLEGDATIYF.

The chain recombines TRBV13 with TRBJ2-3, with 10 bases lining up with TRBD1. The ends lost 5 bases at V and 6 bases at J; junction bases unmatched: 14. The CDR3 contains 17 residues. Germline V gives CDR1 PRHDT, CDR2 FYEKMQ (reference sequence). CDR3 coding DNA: TGTGCCAGCAGCATCACCCGGGACAGGGGCTTAGAGGATACGCAGTATTTT. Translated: CASSITRDRGLEDTQYF.

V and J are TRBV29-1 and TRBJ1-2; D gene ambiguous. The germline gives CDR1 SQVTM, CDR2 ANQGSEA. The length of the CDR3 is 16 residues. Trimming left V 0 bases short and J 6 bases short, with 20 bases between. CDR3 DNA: TGCAGCGTTGAAGATCTAGGTCGAGGTTCGGGGAATGGCTACACCTTC. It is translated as CSVEDLGRGSGNGYTF.

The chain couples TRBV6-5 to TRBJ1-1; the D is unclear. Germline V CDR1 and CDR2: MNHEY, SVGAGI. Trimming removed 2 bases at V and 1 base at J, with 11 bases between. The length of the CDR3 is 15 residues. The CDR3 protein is CASSYLQRENTEAFF. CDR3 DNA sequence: TGTGCCAGCAGTTACCTTCAGAGGGAGAACACTGAAGCTTTCTTT.

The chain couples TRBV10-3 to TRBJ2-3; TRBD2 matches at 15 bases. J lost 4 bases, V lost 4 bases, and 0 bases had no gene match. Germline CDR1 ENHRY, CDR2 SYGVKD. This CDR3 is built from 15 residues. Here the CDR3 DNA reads TGTGCCATCAGTGGGACTAGCGGGGGGGCAGATACGCAGTATTTT. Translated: CAISGTSGGADTQYF.

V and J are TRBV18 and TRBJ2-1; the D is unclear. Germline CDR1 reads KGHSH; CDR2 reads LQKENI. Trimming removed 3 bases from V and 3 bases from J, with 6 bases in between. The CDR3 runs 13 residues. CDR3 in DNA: TGTGCCAGCTCACCCAGTCGCTACAATGAGCAGTTCTTC. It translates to CASSPSRYNEQFF.

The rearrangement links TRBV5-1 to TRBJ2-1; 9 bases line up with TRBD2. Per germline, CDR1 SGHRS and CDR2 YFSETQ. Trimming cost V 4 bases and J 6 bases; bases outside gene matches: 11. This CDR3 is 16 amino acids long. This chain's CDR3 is CASSPGPAGGTNEQFF. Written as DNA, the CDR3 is TGCGCCAGCAGCCCCGGGCCAGCGGGGGGCACCAATGAGCAGTTCTTC.

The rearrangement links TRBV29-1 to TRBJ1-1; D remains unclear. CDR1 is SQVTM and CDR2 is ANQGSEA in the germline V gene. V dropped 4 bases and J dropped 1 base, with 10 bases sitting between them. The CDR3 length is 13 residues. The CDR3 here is CSVALTENTEAFF. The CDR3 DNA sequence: TGCAGCGTTGCCCTCACAGAGAACACTGAAGCTTTCTTT.

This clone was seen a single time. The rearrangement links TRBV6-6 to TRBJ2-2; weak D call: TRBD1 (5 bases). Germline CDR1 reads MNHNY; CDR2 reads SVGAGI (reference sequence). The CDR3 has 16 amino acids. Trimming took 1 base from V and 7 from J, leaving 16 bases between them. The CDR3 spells CASSYFLVQGRGELFF. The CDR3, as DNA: TGTGCCAGCAGTTACTTCCTCGTCCAGGGTCGCGGGGAGCTGTTTTTT.

Here the CDR3 DNA reads TGTGCCAGCAGCGTACAGGGTACTACTGGAAACACCATATATTTT. The encoded protein is CASSVQGTTGNTIYF. V usage is TRBV9 and J usage is TRBJ1-3; D might be TRBD1 (5 bases). V was cut by 1 base and J by 2 bases, with 10 bases left in between. CDR3 size: 15 residues. CDR1 and CDR2 from the germline V gene are SGDLS and YYNGEE.

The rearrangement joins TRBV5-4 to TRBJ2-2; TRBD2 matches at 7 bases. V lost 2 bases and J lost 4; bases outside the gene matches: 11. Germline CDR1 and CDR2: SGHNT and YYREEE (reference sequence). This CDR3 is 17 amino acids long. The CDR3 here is CASSFGGTKSGTGELFF. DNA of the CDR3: TGTGCCAGCAGCTTCGGGGGGACCAAATCGGGCACCGGGGAGCTGTTTTTT.

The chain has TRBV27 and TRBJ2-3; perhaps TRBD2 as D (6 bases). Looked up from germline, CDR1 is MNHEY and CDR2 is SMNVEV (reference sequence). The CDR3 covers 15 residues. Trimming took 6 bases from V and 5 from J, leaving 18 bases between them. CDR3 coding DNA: TGTGCCAGCAGCCCCGGGACTGAGCCTCTAGATACGCAGTATTTT. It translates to CASSPGTEPLDTQYF.

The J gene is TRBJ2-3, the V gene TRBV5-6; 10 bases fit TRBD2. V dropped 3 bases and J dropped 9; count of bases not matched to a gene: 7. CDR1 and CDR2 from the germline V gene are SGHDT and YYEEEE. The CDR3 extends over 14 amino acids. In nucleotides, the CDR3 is TGTGCCAGCAGCTCCGGACTAGCGGACGGGACGCAGTATTTT. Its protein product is CASSSGLADGTQYF.

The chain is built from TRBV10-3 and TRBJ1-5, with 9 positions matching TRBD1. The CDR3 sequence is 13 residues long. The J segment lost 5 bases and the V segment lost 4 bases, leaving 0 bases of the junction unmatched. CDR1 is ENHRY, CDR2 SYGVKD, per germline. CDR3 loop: CAISGTGDQPQHF. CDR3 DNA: TGTGCCATCAGTGGGACAGGGGATCAGCCCCAGCATTTT.

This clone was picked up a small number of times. CDR3 sequence reads: CASSPAAGRSWGTQYF. Written as DNA, the CDR3 is TGTGCCAGCAGCCCCGCGGCTGGGAGGTCGTGGGGGACCCAGTACTTC. J is TRBJ2-5 and V is TRBV7-6, with D possibly matching TRBD2 (6 bases). V was clipped by 5 bases and J by 7 bases, with 23 bases between them. Per the germline V gene, CDR1 is SGHVS and CDR2 is FNYEAQ. The CDR3 runs 16 residues.

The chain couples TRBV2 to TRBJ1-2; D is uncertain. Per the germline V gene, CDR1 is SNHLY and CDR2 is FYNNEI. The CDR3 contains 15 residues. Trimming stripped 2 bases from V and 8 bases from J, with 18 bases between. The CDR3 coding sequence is TGTGCCAGCAGTGAATTCTTTCGGCGGGAAGGCGGCTACACCTTC. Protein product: CASSEFFRREGGYTF.